This TCR beta chain derives from a study of cytomegalovirus exposure and HLA in healthy donors. PCR involved 60 Vbeta and 13 Jbeta primers. Clones were read by immunoSEQ multiplex PCR, and TCRdb kept only the in-frame ones, dropping some. The table lists around 210,000 clones, about 78% of them singletons. This TCR was sampled from a woman in her 30s in good health and CMV-seronegative. Sequencing was performed on PBMCs.

The CDR3 spells CASSLGHRSYEQYF. The DNA of the CDR3 is TGTGCCAGCAGCTTGGGACATAGGTCCTACGAGCAGTACTTC. The chain has TRBV7-6 and TRBJ2-7, with D tentatively TRBD1 (6 bases). This CDR3 is built from 14 residues. Between the trimmed V and J ends, which lost 3 bases and 1 base, there was a span of 10 bases. Looked up from germline, CDR1 is SGHVS and CDR2 is FNYEAQ.